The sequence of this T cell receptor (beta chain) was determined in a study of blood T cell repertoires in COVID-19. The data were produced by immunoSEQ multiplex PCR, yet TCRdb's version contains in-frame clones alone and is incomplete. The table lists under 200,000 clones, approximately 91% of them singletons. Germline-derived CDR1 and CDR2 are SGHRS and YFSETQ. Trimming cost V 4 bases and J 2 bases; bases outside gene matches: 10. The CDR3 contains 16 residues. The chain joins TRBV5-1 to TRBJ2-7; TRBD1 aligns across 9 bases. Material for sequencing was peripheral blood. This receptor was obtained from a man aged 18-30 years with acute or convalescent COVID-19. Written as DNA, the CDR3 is TGCGCCAGCAGCCCGATTCTTTACAGGGGGCCCTACGAGCAGTACTTC. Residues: CASSPILYRGPYEQYF.